This is a list of T cell receptor beta chains from one sample in a study of blood T cells in healthy people across ages. TCRdb processed the 5' RACE reads anew with MiXCR; each CDR3 protein has one entry. Of about 1.8 million distinct CDR3 sequences in the sample, just under 50% are singletons; the top ten hold roughly 2.1%. The sample consisted of blood. The receptors shown here come from a woman aged 40-49 years in good health. Each CDR3 is given with its conserved first and last residue. The order of the fields is clone size, V gene, D gene, J gene, CDR3 protein, CDR3 DNA. The D gene is left open where the match is weak. Not all rows give a size; the values are once, few, many and, for expanded clones, a class.

>NA|TRBV7-2|NA|TRBJ1-2
CASSLAVSNYGYTF
TGTGCCAGCAGCTTAGCGGTCAGTAACTATGGCTACACCTTC
>NA|TRBV25-1|NA|TRBJ1-2
CASSAGGLNGYTF
TGTGCCAGCAGTGCGGGGGGGTTGAATGGCTACACCTTC
>few|TRBV7-8|NA|TRBJ2-1
CASSPRQGESYNEQFF
TGTGCCAGCAGCCCCCGACAAGGGGAATCCTACAATGAGCAGTTCTTC
>NA|TRBV3-1|NA|TRBJ2-1
CASSHPGRMQETQFF
TGTGCCAGCAGCCATCCGGGACGGATGCAAGAGACCCAGTTCTTC
>NA|TRBV4-3|TRBD1|TRBJ2-1
CASSQGQGAGDEQFF
TGCGCCAGCAGCCAAGGACAGGGGGCTGGTGATGAGCAGTTCTTC
>few|TRBV15|NA|TRBJ1-4
CATSRDRRGDGKLFF
TGTGCCACCAGCAGAGATCGACGGGGCGACGGAAAACTGTTTTTT
>few|TRBV3-1|NA|TRBJ1-6
CASSQGSNSNSPLHF
TGTGCCAGCAGCCAAGGGTCCAACTCAAATTCACCCCTCCACTTT
>NA|TRBV3-1|TRBD1|TRBJ1-2
CASSQEEGASNGYTF
TGTGCCAGCAGCCAAGAGGAGGGGGCGTCGAATGGCTACACCTTC
>NA|TRBV10-2|TRBD2|TRBJ2-7
CASSDGTTYEQYF
TGCGCCAGCAGTGATGGGACTACCTACGAGCAGTACTTC
>few|TRBV2|NA|TRBJ2-1
CASIPPSSYNEQFF
TGTGCCAGCATCCCCCCATCTTCCTACAATGAGCAGTTCTTC
>NA|TRBV6-2/TRBV6-3|NA|TRBJ2-5
CASSNTVEQYF
TGTGCCAGCAGTAACACGGTGGAGCAGTACTTC
>many|TRBV7-2|NA|TRBJ1-2
CASSLGRGGYTF
TGTGCCAGCAGCTTAGGGAGGGGTGGCTACACCTTC
>NA|TRBV4-2|NA|TRBJ1-1
CASSQEIMDGTEAFF
TGTGCCAGCAGCCAAGAAATAATGGATGGCACTGAAGCTTTCTTT
>few|TRBV4-3|NA|TRBJ2-7
CASSQEVEGNEQYF
TGCGCCAGCAGCCAAGAGGTCGAGGGGAACGAGCAGTACTTC
>once|TRBV24-1|NA|TRBJ1-2
CATSDPTTGFNYGYTF
TGTGCCACCAGTGATCCGACAACAGGGTTTAACTATGGCTACACCTTC
>NA|TRBV3-1|NA|TRBJ2-1
CASSPMDRYNEQFF
TGTGCCAGCAGCCCCATGGACAGATACAATGAGCAGTTCTTC
>NA|TRBV7-8|NA|TRBJ1-6
CASSLGGNNNSPLHF
TGTGCCAGCAGCTTAGGGGGGAACAATAATTCACCCCTCCACTTT
>few|TRBV24-1|NA|TRBJ2-1
CATSDLGDPIGANEQFF
TGTGCCACCAGTGATTTAGGGGACCCGATAGGTGCCAATGAGCAGTTCTTC
>few|TRBV28|NA|TRBJ1-2
CASSFGAYGYTF
TGTGCCAGCAGTTTTGGGGCCTATGGCTACACCTTC
>NA|TRBV6-5|TRBD1|TRBJ1-2
CASSQGQVYTF
TGTGCCAGCAGCCAAGGACAGGTCTACACCTTC
>NA|TRBV24-1|TRBD2|TRBJ2-1
CATSDQKMGLARSLDEQFF
TGTGCCACCAGTGACCAAAAAATGGGACTAGCTAGGAGTCTGGATGAGCAGTTCTTC
>NA|TRBV24-1|NA|TRBJ2-7
CATSDSTGQSPSSYEQYF
TGTGCCACCAGTGATTCGACCGGACAGTCCCCTAGCTCCTACGAGCAGTACTTC
>NA|TRBV5-6|TRBD1|TRBJ2-1
CASSPLQDRDRQFF
TGTGCCAGCAGCCCCCTGCAGGACAGGGACCGGCAGTTCTTC
>NA|TRBV5-1|TRBD2|TRBJ2-3
CASSLGTGGKARTDTQYF
TGCGCCAGCAGCCTGGGGACGGGAGGAAAGGCCCGCACAGATACGCAGTATTTT
>NA|TRBV18|TRBD2|TRBJ2-1
CASSPQGLAAYNEQFF
TGTGCCAGCTCACCACAGGGACTAGCCGCCTACAATGAGCAGTTCTTC
>NA|TRBV20-1|NA|TRBJ2-5
CSAKSWETQYF
TGCAGTGCTAAGAGTTGGGAGACCCAGTACTTC
>NA|TRBV7-2|NA|TRBJ2-5
CASSLASAGLRQETQYF
TGTGCCAGCAGCTTAGCGTCGGCGGGTCTCAGGCAAGAGACCCAGTACTTC
>few|TRBV28|NA|TRBJ2-7
CASTVMGVDEQYF
TGTGCCAGCACCGTAATGGGGGTCGACGAGCAGTACTTC
>NA|TRBV7-2|TRBD2|TRBJ2-7
CASSLNQRGHEQYF
TGTGCCAGCAGCTTAAATCAGCGGGGCCACGAGCAGTACTTC
>few|TRBV9|NA|TRBJ2-1
CASSPREQFF
TGTGCCAGCAGTCCCCGTGAGCAGTTCTTC
>NA|TRBV7-2|TRBD2|TRBJ2-5
CASSPRTSEGRETQYF
TGTGCCAGCAGCCCTCGGACTAGCGAGGGGAGGGAGACCCAGTACTTC
>few|TRBV21-1|NA|TRBJ2-6
CASSKGRKSNSGANVLTF
TGTGCCAGCAGCAAGGGACGAAAGTCCAACTCTGGGGCCAACGTCCTGACTTTC
>few|TRBV7-2|NA|TRBJ1-1
CASSLVSGSGTEAFF
TGTGCCAGCAGCTTAGTCTCAGGGTCCGGGACTGAAGCTTTCTTT
>NA|TRBV9|NA|TRBJ2-1
CASSVETPGDEQFF
TGTGCCAGCAGCGTAGAGACACCGGGGGATGAGCAGTTCTTC
>NA|TRBV4-1|NA|TRBJ2-1
CASSLSATYNEQFF
TGCGCCAGCAGCTTGAGCGCAACTTACAATGAGCAGTTCTTC
>once|TRBV7-9|TRBD2|TRBJ2-1
CASSFYGASGVLVHEQFF
TGTGCCAGCAGCTTTTACGGGGCTAGCGGGGTTCTGGTTCATGAGCAGTTCTTC
>few|TRBV21-1|NA|TRBJ1-2
CANSNGGAMGVRDYGYTF
TGTGCCAACAGCAATGGTGGGGCGATGGGTGTCCGTGACTATGGCTACACCTTC
>few|TRBV6-5|TRBD2|TRBJ2-1
CASSSGTSRLGSYNEQFF
TGTGCCAGCAGTTCCGGGACTAGCAGATTAGGCTCCTACAATGAGCAGTTCTTC
>NA|TRBV4-3|NA|TRBJ2-1
CASSQERADSYNEQFF
TGCGCCAGCAGCCAAGAAAGAGCGGACTCCTACAATGAGCAGTTCTTC
>NA|TRBV6-5|NA|TRBJ2-4
CASSYSGGRSDLAKNIQYF
TGTGCCAGCAGTTACTCGGGGGGCAGATCTGATTTGGCCAAAAACATTCAGTACTTC
>NA|TRBV6-6|NA|TRBJ1-2
CASSLATNDGYTF
TGTGCCAGCAGTTTGGCGACGAACGATGGCTACACCTTC
>NA|TRBV7-2|TRBD1|TRBJ1-1
CASSLPALTGIDTEAFF
TGTGCCAGCAGCTTACCCGCCTTGACAGGGATTGACACTGAAGCTTTCTTT
>NA|TRBV6-1|NA|TRBJ1-2
CASSEEYVGIPIYGYTF
TGTGCCAGCAGTGAAGAGTACGTAGGCATCCCCATATATGGCTACACCTTC
>few|TRBV29-1|TRBD1|TRBJ2-7
CSVEGTGYDEQYF
TGCAGCGTAGAGGGGACAGGGTACGACGAGCAGTACTTC
>NA|TRBV4-2|NA|TRBJ2-3
CASSRRDLVTDTQYF
TGTGCCAGCAGCCGCCGGGACCTCGTGACAGATACGCAGTATTTT
>NA|TRBV11-2|NA|TRBJ1-3
CAGSPQYSGNTIYF
TGTGCCGGCAGCCCCCAGTACTCTGGAAACACCATATATTTT
>NA|TRBV4-3|TRBD2|TRBJ2-1
CASSQFSGGMETQFF
TGCGCCAGCAGCCAATTTAGCGGGGGGATGGAGACCCAGTTCTTC
>NA|TRBV29-1|NA|TRBJ1-2
CSVLPFETELKGYTF
TGCAGCGTCCTACCATTCGAGACAGAGTTGAAGGGCTACACCTTC
>NA|TRBV20-1|NA|TRBJ2-5
CSASGSKHEQYF
TGCAGTGCTAGCGGCAGTAAACATGAGCAGTACTTC